Listed below are T cell receptor beta chains from one sample, sequenced in a study of blood T cell repertoires in COVID-19. TCRdb's table, derived via immunoSEQ multiplex PCR, lists solely in-frame clones and lacks some. The sample gives roughly 43,000 clones, about 85% of which show up once; 12% is in the top ten. The sequenced sample consisted of peripheral blood. Receptors were obtained from a human donor in a cohort sampled during active COVID-19. Each CDR3 is given with its conserved first and last residue. Fields, in order: clone size, V gene, D gene, J gene, CDR3 protein, CDR3 DNA. The D gene is left open where the match is weak. Not all rows give a size; the values are once, few, many and, for expanded clones, a class.

>once|TRBV28|-|TRBJ1-2
CASSSPAYIYTF
TGTGCCAGCAGTTCCCCAGCGTATATCTACACCTTC
>once|TRBV5-1|TRBD2|TRBJ2-5
CASSSGLAGGQETQYF
TGCGCCAGCAGCTCCGGACTAGCGGGGGGGCAAGAGACCCAGTACTTC
>-|TRBV2|TRBD1|TRBJ2-7
CASSVDRSYEQYF
TGTGCCAGCAGCGTGGACAGGTCCTACGAGCAGTACTTC
>-|TRBV27|TRBD2|TRBJ2-7
CASSLSYGGDEQYF
TGTGCCAGCAGTTTATCTTATGGGGGGGACGAGCAGTACTTC
>-|TRBV9|-|TRBJ1-2
CASTSKSRSSNYGYTF
TGTGCCAGCACCTCGAAATCCAGGTCCTCCAACTATGGCTACACCTTC
>-|TRBV7-9|-|TRBJ1-2
CASSSTREAGWGATF
TGTGCCAGCAGCTCCACCCGGGAGGCAGGGTGGGGAGCCACCTTC
>few|TRBV5-1|-|TRBJ2-7
CASSTARGSYEQYF
TGCGCCAGCAGCACCGCTAGGGGCTCCTACGAGCAGTACTTC
>-|TRBV25-1|TRBD1|TRBJ1-2
CASMGPGQGYGYTF
TGTGCCAGCATGGGGCCGGGACAGGGGTATGGCTACACCTTC
>-|TRBV7-8|TRBD1|TRBJ2-7
CASSQRQGFSEQYF
TGTGCCAGCAGCCAAAGACAGGGATTCTCCGAGCAGTACTTC
>-|TRBV19|-|TRBJ2-5
CASSGAGQETQYF
TGTGCCAGTAGTGGTGCGGGCCAAGAGACCCAGTACTTC
>-|TRBV7-2|-|TRBJ2-3
CASSFEYGVRYF
TGTGCCAGCAGCTTCGAGTACGGTGTTAGGTATTTT
>-|TRBV7-2|-|TRBJ1-6
CASGAGDGSPLHF
TGTGCCAGCGGGGCTGGGGATGGGTCACCCCTCCACTTT
>-|TRBV6-5|-|TRBJ1-1
CASSYEGDTEAFF
TGTGCCAGCAGTTATGAAGGGGACACTGAAGCTTTCTTT
>-|TRBV19|-|TRBJ2-5
CASREGGRETQYF
TGTGCCAGTAGGGAGGGGGGGCGAGAGACCCAGTACTTC
>-|TRBV4-3|TRBD1|TRBJ2-7
CASSQESRIGGNEQYF
TGCGCCAGCAGCCAAGAGAGCAGGATAGGGGGCAACGAGCAGTACTTC
>few|TRBV6-6|TRBD1|TRBJ2-1
CASNRDSSRDEQFF
TGTGCCAGCAATCGGGACAGCAGCCGCGATGAGCAGTTCTTC
>-|TRBV27|-|TRBJ1-2
CASSVGGFPYGYTF
TGTGCCAGCAGTGTGGGGGGATTCCCCTATGGCTACACCTTC
>-|TRBV28|TRBD1|TRBJ2-7
CASSLPGQGTYEQYF
TGTGCCAGCAGTCTACCGGGACAGGGAACCTACGAGCAGTACTTC
>few|TRBV24-1|TRBD2|TRBJ2-6
CATSDLSGDGANVLTF
TGTGCCACCAGTGATTTAAGCGGGGACGGGGCCAACGTCCTGACTTTC
>-|TRBV7-9|-|TRBJ2-3
CASSSWRGPTTDTQYF
TGTGCCAGCAGCTCCTGGCGGGGGCCCACCACAGATACGCAGTATTTT
>once|TRBV7-2|TRBD2|TRBJ2-1
CASSQRGLRNEQFF
TGTGCCAGCAGCCAGCGGGGTCTGCGTAATGAGCAGTTCTTC